These T cell receptor beta chains were read from a single sample in a study of blood T cells in healthy people across ages. Via MiXCR, TCRdb re-called the 5' RACE reads, giving one row per CDR3 protein. The sample lists about 1.1 million distinct CDR3 sequences; approximately 38% were seen once. Sequencing used blood. The receptors were gathered from a man between 18 and 29 years old in good health. Both conserved end residues are part of each CDR3. Each record gives: CDR3 protein, CDR3 DNA, D gene, J gene, V gene, clone size. The D gene is left open where the match is weak. Clone size is stated in some rows and not others, as once, few, many or a class when expanded.

CASSVEGQGTEAFF	TGTGCCAGCAGCGTAGAGGGACAGGGCACTGAAGCTTTCTTT	TRBD1	TRBJ1-1	TRBV9	NA
CASSQWTGEGGYTF	TGTGCCAGCAGCCAATGGACAGGGGAGGGTGGCTACACCTTC	TRBD1	TRBJ1-2	TRBV3-1	few
CSATRTGTGELFF	TGCAGTGCTACCCGGACAGGGACCGGGGAGCTGTTTTTT	TRBD1	TRBJ2-2	TRBV20-1	NA
CSARVTVRDSRYGYTF	TGCAGTGCTAGAGTAACGGTGCGGGACAGCCGCTATGGCTACACCTTC	TRBD1	TRBJ1-2	TRBV20-1	NA
CSARQGYEQYF	TGCAGTGCTAGACAGGGTTACGAGCAGTACTTC	NA	TRBJ2-7	TRBV20-1	NA
CSAMSSGGPDTGELFF	TGCAGTGCTATGAGTAGCGGGGGGCCCGACACCGGGGAGCTGTTTTTT	TRBD2	TRBJ2-2	TRBV20-1	NA
CASTRGHTDTQYF	TGTGCCAGCACCCGGGGGCACACAGATACGCAGTATTTT	NA	TRBJ2-3	TRBV6-2/TRBV6-3	NA
CASSSTNQETQYF	TGTGCCAGCAGTTCGACAAACCAAGAGACCCAGTACTTC	NA	TRBJ2-5	TRBV12-3/TRBV12-4	few
CASSYSVDSSYNEQFF	TGTGCCAGCAGTTACTCCGTCGACAGCTCCTACAATGAGCAGTTCTTC	NA	TRBJ2-1	TRBV6-6	NA
CASSPWTSPNTGELFF	TGTGCCAGCAGCCCGTGGACTAGCCCGAACACCGGGGAGCTGTTTTTT	TRBD2	TRBJ2-2	TRBV7-3	NA
CASSLSGLAGGPQYF	TGTGCCAGCAGTTTATCGGGACTAGCGGGGGGTCCGCAGTATTTT	TRBD2	TRBJ2-3	TRBV27	few
CASSSGQLINNEQFF	TGTGCCAGCAGCTCCGGACAGTTAATCAACAATGAGCAGTTCTTC	NA	TRBJ2-1	TRBV7-9	NA